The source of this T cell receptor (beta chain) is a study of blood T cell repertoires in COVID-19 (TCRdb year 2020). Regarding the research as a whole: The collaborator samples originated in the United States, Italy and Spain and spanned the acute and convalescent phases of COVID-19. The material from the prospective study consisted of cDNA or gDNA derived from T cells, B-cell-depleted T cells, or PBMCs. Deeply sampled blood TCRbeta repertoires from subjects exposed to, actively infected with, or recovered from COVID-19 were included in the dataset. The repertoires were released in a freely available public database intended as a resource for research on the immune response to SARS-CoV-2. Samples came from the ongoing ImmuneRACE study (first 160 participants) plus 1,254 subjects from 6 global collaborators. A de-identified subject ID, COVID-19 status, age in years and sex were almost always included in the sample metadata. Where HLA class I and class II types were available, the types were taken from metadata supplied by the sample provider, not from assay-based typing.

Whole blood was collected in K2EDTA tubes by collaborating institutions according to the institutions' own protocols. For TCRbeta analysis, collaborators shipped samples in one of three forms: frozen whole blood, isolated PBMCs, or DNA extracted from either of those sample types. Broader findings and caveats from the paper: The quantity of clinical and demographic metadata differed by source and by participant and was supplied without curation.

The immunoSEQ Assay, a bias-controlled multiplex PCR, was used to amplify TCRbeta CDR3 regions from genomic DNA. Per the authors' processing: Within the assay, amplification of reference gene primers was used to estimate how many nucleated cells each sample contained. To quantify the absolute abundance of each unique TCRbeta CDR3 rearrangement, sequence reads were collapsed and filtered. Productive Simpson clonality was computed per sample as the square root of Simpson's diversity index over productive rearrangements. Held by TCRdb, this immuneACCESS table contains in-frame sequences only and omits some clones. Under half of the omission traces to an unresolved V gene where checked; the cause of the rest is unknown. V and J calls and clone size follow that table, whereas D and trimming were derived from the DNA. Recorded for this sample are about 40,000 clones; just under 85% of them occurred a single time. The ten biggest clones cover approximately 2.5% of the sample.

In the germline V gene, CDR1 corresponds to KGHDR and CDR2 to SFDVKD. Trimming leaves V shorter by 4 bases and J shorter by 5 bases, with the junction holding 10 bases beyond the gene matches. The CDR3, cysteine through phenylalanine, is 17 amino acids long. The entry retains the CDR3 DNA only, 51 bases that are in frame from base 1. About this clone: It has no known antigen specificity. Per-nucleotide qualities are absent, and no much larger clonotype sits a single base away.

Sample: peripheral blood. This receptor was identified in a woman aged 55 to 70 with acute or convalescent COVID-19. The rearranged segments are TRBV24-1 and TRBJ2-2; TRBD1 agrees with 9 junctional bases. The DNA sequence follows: TGTGCCACCAGTGACTATATTACAGGGGGCATTACCGGGGAGCTGTTTTTT. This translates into CATSDYITGGITGELFF.